The 27 T cell receptor beta chains reported below all come from one sample, sequenced in a study of graft-versus-host responses after intestinal transplantation. No antigen has been assigned to these receptors. Clones were read by immunoSEQ multiplex PCR, and TCRdb kept only the in-frame ones, dropping some. Of fewer than 85,000 clones listed, 84% are singletons. Sequencing used unstimulated CD4+ T cells sorted from spleen or lymph node cells, obtained before transplant. Source of these receptors: a human donor who was the organ donor for an intestinal transplant.

The CDR3 here is CSVVEYRGEETQYF. The CDR3 DNA reads as TGCAGCGTTGTGGAGTACAGGGGAGAAGAGACCCAGTACTTC. The chain links TRBV29-1 to TRBJ2-5; the match to TRBD1 covers 7 bases. The V gene's germline CDR1 is SQVTM and CDR2 ANQGSEA. V lost 4 bases to trimming and J lost 3 bases; unmatched junction nucleotides: 8. This CDR3 is 14 amino acids long.

The V call is TRBV7-2, the J call TRBJ2-5; 9 positions match TRBD2. The CDR3 spans 16 residues. The V gene's germline CDR1 is SGHTA and CDR2 FQGNSA. Trimming at V came to 4 bases and at J to 5 bases, leaving 11 bases not matched to a gene. CDR3 amino acids: CASSSGSGGPGETQYF. CDR3 nucleotides: TGTGCCAGCAGCTCGGGGAGCGGGGGGCCCGGGGAGACCCAGTACTTC.

This sequence joins TRBV11-2 and TRBJ2-5, with TRBD2 identical over 13 bases. V gave up 4 bases and J gave up 5 bases; unmatched junction bases: 1. Germline assignment: CDR1 SGHAT and CDR2 FQNNGV. The CDR3 is made up of 14 amino acids. The chain's CDR3 is CASSSLAGGETQYF. The CDR3 DNA sequence: TGTGCCAGCAGCTCACTAGCGGGGGGGGAGACCCAGTACTTC.

The V gene is TRBV4-2, the J gene TRBJ1-1, with D uncertain. The CDR3 has 14 residues. Germline-derived CDR1 and CDR2 are LGHNA and YNFKEQ. V was pared by 1 base and J by 3 bases, with 9 bases between. CDR3 residues: CASSQAGADTEAFF. The CDR3 bases are TGTGCCAGCAGCCAAGCTGGTGCGGACACTGAAGCTTTCTTT.

This clone was recorded once. This same CDR3 is encoded by further DNA sequences in the sample. The V gene is TRBV18, the J gene TRBJ1-1; perhaps TRBD1 as D (5 bases). V gave up 6 bases and J gave up 1 base, with 9 bases separating them. CDR1 and CDR2 (germline): KGHSH, LQKENI. This CDR3 has 13 amino acids. DNA for the CDR3: TGTGCCAGCTCTCCGACAGCGAACACTGAAGCTTTCTTT. Its protein product is CASSPTANTEAFF.

The gene calls are TRBV9 and TRBJ1-5; no firm D call. In germline, CDR1 is SGDLS, CDR2 YYNGEE. The V end lost 0 bases, the J end lost 11 bases, and 15 bases lay between the germline ends. The CDR3 totals 14 residues. The CDR3 DNA follows: TGTGCCAGCAGCGTAGAGGACGGTCCGGGAGCCCAGCATTTT. This sequence encodes CASSVEDGPGAQHF.

The chain links TRBV6-1 to TRBJ1-2, with D maybe TRBD1 (6 bases). Germline V gene sequence: CDR1 MNHNS, CDR2 SASEGT. Trimming stripped 7 bases from V and 10 bases from J, with 22 bases between. There are 14 residues in the CDR3. As DNA, the CDR3 is TGTGCCAGCAATCGAAACAGGGTTTCGGAGGCCTACACCTTC. Translation gives CASNRNRVSEAYTF.

The chain joins TRBV6-1 to TRBJ2-7, with 8 bases fitting TRBD2. V lost 5 bases to trimming and J lost 3 bases; unmatched junction nucleotides: 9. The V gene's germline CDR1 is MNHNS and CDR2 SASEGT. The CDR3 spans 15 residues. The CDR3 nucleotides read TGTGCCAGCAGTCCTAGCGGGCCGAGGGACTACGAGCAGTACGTC. Its translation is CASSPSGPRDYEQYV.

The chain combines TRBV27 with TRBJ1-6; 9 bases align to TRBD1. CDR1 and CDR2 from the germline V gene are MNHEY and SMNVEV (reference sequence). The V and J ends lost 3 bases and 9 bases, in that order; junction bases with no gene match: 6. The CDR3 covers 15 residues. CDR3 bases: TGTGCCAGCAGTTTCGCACAGGGGGCGGTTTCACCCCTCCACTTT. This gives the protein CASSFAQGAVSPLHF.

J is TRBJ1-1 and V is TRBV6-6, with D perhaps matching TRBD1 (6 bases). V was trimmed by 7 bases and J by 1 base, leaving 16 bases between them. The CDR3 is 15 residues long. Germline CDR1 reads MNHNY; CDR2 reads SVGAGI (reference sequence). The CDR3 sequence: CASNVLGQQNTEAFF. In DNA form, the CDR3 reads TGTGCCAGCAACGTACTAGGACAGCAGAACACTGAAGCTTTCTTT.

V gene TRBV5-1 combines with J gene TRBJ1-2, with a tentative D call TRBD1 (6 bases). With 0 bases removed from V and 7 bases from J, the gap between germline ends came to 16 bases. The germline gives CDR1 SGHRS, CDR2 YFSETQ. This CDR3 spans 15 amino acids. CDR3 region: CASSLVSQGDFGYTF. Here the CDR3 DNA reads TGCGCCAGCAGCTTGGTCTCACAGGGAGACTTTGGCTACACCTTC.

V gene TRBV19 combines with J gene TRBJ2-5, with D tentatively TRBD1 (6 bases). The CDR3 totals 15 residues. Germline CDR1 and CDR2: LNHDA and SQIVND (reference sequence). Between the trimmed V and J ends, which lost 5 bases and 4 bases, there was a span of 17 bases. This CDR3 reads CASSDFQGNGETQYF. The CDR3 DNA reads as TGTGCCAGTAGTGACTTCCAGGGGAATGGAGAGACCCAGTACTTC.

The chain combines TRBV28 with TRBJ1-1; 7 bases are a match to TRBD1. Per the germline V gene, CDR1 is MDHEN and CDR2 is SYDVKM. CDR3 length: 12 amino acids. V lost 2 bases, J lost 10 bases, and 4 bases stayed unmatched. This chain's CDR3 is CASSLPRGVAFF. The CDR3 bases are TGTGCCAGCAGTTTACCCAGGGGGGTAGCTTTCTTT.

The CDR3 spells CALGGINQPQHF. DNA for the CDR3: TGTGCCTTAGGGGGCATCAATCAGCCCCAGCATTTT. The chain couples TRBV30 to TRBJ1-5; 7 bases are shared with TRBD1. In germline, CDR1 is GTSNPN, CDR2 SVGIG (reference sequence). V lost 7 bases and J lost 3; bases outside the gene matches: 3. The CDR3 loop spans 12 amino acids.

This rearrangement joins TRBV6-5 to TRBJ2-3; weak D call: TRBD2 (7 bases). The CDR3 is 15 amino acids. Between the trimmed V and J ends, which lost 5 bases and 0 bases, there was a span of 12 bases. CDR1 is MNHEY, CDR2 SVGAGI, per germline. The CDR3 loop is CASSNGGLSTDTQYF. As DNA, the CDR3 is TGTGCCAGCAGTAACGGGGGGCTCAGCACAGATACGCAGTATTTT.

This clone was seen more than once but under ten times. The CDR3 nucleotides read TGTGCCAGCGCATGGGGACAGCCTAACTCTGGAAACACCATATATTTT. It specifies CASAWGQPNSGNTIYF. The chain links TRBV18 to TRBJ1-3, with 7 positions matching TRBD1. V was pared by 8 bases and J by 0 bases, with 10 bases of the junction left unmatched. This CDR3 has 16 residues. Per the germline V gene, CDR1 is KGHSH and CDR2 is LQKENI.

V is TRBV7-9 and J is TRBJ1-5; D is unclear. V was trimmed by 1 base and J by 7 bases, leaving 5 bases between them. CDR3 length: 12 residues. In germline, CDR1 is SEHNR, CDR2 FQNEAQ (reference sequence). CDR3 amino acids: CASSLGEQPQHF. In DNA, the CDR3 is TGTGCCAGCAGCTTAGGAGAGCAGCCCCAGCATTTT.

This clone was counted a single time. V usage is TRBV6-5 and J usage is TRBJ1-5, with TRBD1 matching over 8 bases. The CDR3 has 14 amino acids. In germline, CDR1 is MNHEY, CDR2 SVGAGI. J gave up 2 bases and V 7 bases, and 4 bases lay outside the gene matches. The CDR3, as DNA: TGTGCCAGCAACCCGGGACAGGGCAATCAGCCCCAGCATTTT. Protein product: CASNPGQGNQPQHF.

This chain connects TRBV7-3 to TRBJ2-3; tentatively, D is TRBD1 (7 bases). Germline lookup yields CDR1 SGHTA and CDR2 FQGTGA. CDR3 length: 15 residues. Trimming stripped 6 bases from V and 4 bases from J, with 17 bases between. The DNA of the CDR3 is TGTGCCAGCAGTTTAGCCAGCAGGGGGGCAGATACGCAGTATTTT. Residues: CASSLASRGADTQYF. The whole variable domain, remainder taken from reference TRBV7-3 and TRBJ2-3, is GAGVSQTPSNKVTEKGKYVELRCDPISGHTALYWYRQSLGQGPEFLIYFQGTGAADDSGLPNDRFFAVRPEGSVSTLKIQRTERGDSAVYLCASSLASRGADTQYFGPGTRLTVL.

This sequence joins TRBV5-6 and TRBJ1-3; D ambiguous. Deletions cut 3 bases from V and 0 bases from J, with 13 bases between. The germline V gene has CDR1 SGHDT and CDR2 YYEEEE. This CDR3 has 16 residues. The CDR3 bases are TGTGCCAGCAGCTACGAGGGTGGCCTCTCTGGAAACACCATATATTTT. As protein: CASSYEGGLSGNTIYF.

The chain is built from TRBV2 and TRBJ2-1; weak D call: TRBD2 (6 bases). Germline CDR1 is SNHLY and CDR2 is FYNNEI. The CDR3 is made up of 14 amino acids. V dropped 7 bases and J dropped 2 bases, with 12 bases sitting between them. CDR3 coding DNA: TGTGCCAGCAATCCGGGACTGACCTACAATGAGCAGTTCTTC. Translated, it gives CASNPGLTYNEQFF.

The V and J genes are TRBV10-1 and TRBJ2-7, with TRBD1 identical over 12 bases. Germline CDR1 is WNHNN and CDR2 is SYGVQD (reference sequence). The CDR3 runs to 23 residues. The V segment lost 6 bases and the J segment 0 bases; nucleotides outside the gene matches: 27. DNA for the CDR3: TGCGCCAGCAGCCTTCCGGGACAGGGGGCGTGCCGGTCTTGTCGGGGGAGCTCCTACGAGCAGTACGTC. Its protein product is CASSLPGQGACRSCRGSSYEQYV.

The table lists this clone with a few counts. The chain combines TRBV4-3 with TRBJ1-2; TRBD1 might be the D (5 bases). CDR1 and CDR2 (germline): LGHNA, YSLEER. V shed 1 base and J shed 8 bases, with 17 bases lying between them. CDR3 size: 15 residues. Here the CDR3 reads CASSQGFGTGRGYTF. The CDR3 DNA reads as TGCGCCAGCAGCCAAGGTTTCGGAACAGGAAGGGGCTACACCTTC.

This chain links TRBV2 with TRBJ2-5; 10 nucleotides agree with TRBD2. This CDR3 has 15 residues. Germline V gene sequence: CDR1 SNHLY, CDR2 FYNNEI. The ends lost 4 bases at V and 5 bases at J; junction bases unmatched: 7. The CDR3 region has the DNA TGTGCCAGCAGTGTTAGTAGCGGGGGGCCGGAGACCCAGTACTTC. Protein sequence: CASSVSSGGPETQYF.

The chain links TRBV5-1 to TRBJ2-2; no clear D gene. The CDR3 is 14 residues long. V shed 0 bases and J shed 3 bases, with 6 bases lying between them. From germline, CDR1 is SGHRS and CDR2 YFSETQ. CDR3 loop: CASSLGIDTGELFF. CDR3 nucleotide sequence: TGCGCCAGCAGCTTGGGTATAGACACCGGGGAGCTGTTTTTT.

The rearrangement links TRBV4-1 to TRBJ2-3, with TRBD2 matching 11 bases. Germline lookup yields CDR1 MGHRA and CDR2 YSYEKL. CDR3 length: 17 amino acids. Germline trimming cut 3 bases from V and 4 bases from J; bases unmatched to any gene: 9. The CDR3 region is CASSQPPGLADSDTQYF. The CDR3 region has the DNA TGCGCCAGCAGCCAGCCCCCGGGACTAGCGGATTCAGATACGCAGTATTTT.

This chain links TRBV18 with TRBJ2-1; D remains ambiguous. The CDR3 has 11 amino acids. V shed 4 bases and J shed 10 bases, with 8 bases lying between them. Germline CDR1 reads KGHSH; CDR2 reads LQKENI. CDR3 sequence reads: CASSLDLEQFF. Written as DNA, the CDR3 is TGTGCCAGCTCACTCGACTTAGAGCAGTTCTTC.